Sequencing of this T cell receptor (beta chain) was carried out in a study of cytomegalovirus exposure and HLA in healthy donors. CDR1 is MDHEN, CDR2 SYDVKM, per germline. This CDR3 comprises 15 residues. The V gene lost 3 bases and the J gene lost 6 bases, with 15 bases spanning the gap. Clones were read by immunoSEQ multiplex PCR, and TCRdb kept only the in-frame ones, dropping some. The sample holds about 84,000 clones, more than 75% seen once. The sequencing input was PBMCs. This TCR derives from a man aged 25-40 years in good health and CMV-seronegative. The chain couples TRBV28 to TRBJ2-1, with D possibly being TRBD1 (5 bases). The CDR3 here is CASSFFQGVSNEQFF. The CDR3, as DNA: TGTGCCAGCAGTTTCTTCCAGGGTGTTAGCAATGAGCAGTTCTTC.